The T cell receptor beta chain described here comes from a study of identical twins. This clonotype has just a few counts. This CDR3 comprises 13 residues. The V gene's germline CDR1 is MNHEY and CDR2 SMNVEV (reference sequence). After removal of 6 bases from V and 9 bases from J, the junction contained 6 bases not matched to a gene. A single record per CDR3 protein comes from TCRdb applying MiXCR to the 5' RACE reads. The table includes about 480,000 distinct CDR3 sequences, approximately 15% detected once. These data were also filed under a second study, of yellow fever vaccine responses in identical twins.

This TCR was sampled from a young woman in good health. The genes are TRBV27 and TRBJ2-1; 9 bases align to TRBD2. Sequenced: CD4+ T cells sorted from blood. The CDR3 nucleotides are TGTGCCAGCAGGGGTAGCGGGGGCGTTGAGCAGTTCTTC. Amino acid sequence: CASRGSGGVEQFF.